The clone carrying this T cell receptor (beta chain) has only a few counts. Its antigen is not identified. CDR3 length: 12 amino acids. Germline values: CDR1 DFQATT, CDR2 SNEGSKA (reference sequence). V lost 6 bases and J lost 2, with 10 bases in between. TCRdb redid the calling of the RT-PCR reads with MiXCR, one entry per CDR3 protein. The sample holds about 520,000 distinct CDR3 sequences; around 7.9% are singletons and the top ten take roughly 14%. This sample was included in a study of response to subunit inactivated influenza vaccine. The study, taken as a whole, reports: It was the authors' suggestion that each seasonal influenza vaccination recruits few new T cells.

The sequencing here drew on PBMCs from blood, taken around 2 years after vaccination. The V call is TRBV20-1, the J call TRBJ1-2; D is possibly TRBD1 (5 bases). This sequence originates from a man aged 50 to 69 who received an inactivated influenza vaccine. CDR3 sequence: CSAPTENYGYTF. The CDR3 DNA is TGCAGTGCCCCGACAGAAAACTATGGCTACACCTTC.